This is a list of T cell receptor beta chains from one sample in a study of cytomegalovirus exposure and HLA in healthy donors. Using immunoSEQ multiplex PCR, the repertoire was profiled, and TCRdb retains in-frame clones only, with some absent. The sample lists more than 95,000 clones, about four fifths occurring once. The sequencing input was PBMCs. The receptor set was obtained from a woman between 65 and 79 years old in good health and CMV-seropositive. CDR3s include the opening cysteine and the closing phenylalanine or tryptophan. A D gene is named only where the DNA matches it firmly. A row's size may be missing; if present it is once, few, many or a size class.

J gene,D gene,V gene,clone size,CDR3 protein,CDR3 DNA
TRBJ2-5,-,TRBV5-4,-,CASSPREKETQYF,TGTGCCAGCAGTCCCCGGGAAAAAGAGACCCAGTACTTC
TRBJ2-1,TRBD2,TRBV7-9,-,CASSLGLDFHEQFF,TGTGCCAGCAGCTTGGGACTAGATTTCCATGAGCAGTTCTTC
TRBJ1-2,TRBD1,TRBV27,-,CASRLAAGGGGYTF,TGTGCCAGCAGACTAGCCGCAGGGGGCGGTGGCTACACCTTC
TRBJ2-7,-,TRBV4-3,once,CASSQAQGYEQYF,TGCGCCAGCAGCCAAGCTCAGGGCTACGAGCAGTACTTC
TRBJ2-7,-,TRBV12-2,-,CASRSLVGWRVKEQYF,TGTGCAAGTCGCTCCCTAGTAGGATGGCGGGTAAAAGAGCAGTACTTC
TRBJ2-2,TRBD1,TRBV19,-,CASSARQGTNTGELFF,TGTGCCAGTAGTGCTAGACAGGGAACGAACACCGGGGAGCTGTTTTTT
TRBJ1-3,TRBD1,TRBV5-1,-,CASSYLTGVGNTIYF,TGCGCCAGCAGCTACTTGACAGGGGTTGGAAACACCATATATTTT
TRBJ2-7,TRBD1,TRBV5-1,-,CASSKFGQALEHEQYF,TGCGCCAGCAGCAAATTTGGACAGGCCCTCGAGCACGAGCAGTACTTC
TRBJ2-5,TRBD2,TRBV6-5,-,CASSSPRLGGVETQYF,TGTGCCAGCAGTTCCCCCCGGCTGGGAGGGGTAGAGACCCAGTACTTC
TRBJ2-1,TRBD2,TRBV5-1,-,CASSLGVFTGTSAHNEQFF,TGCGCCAGCAGCTTGGGCGTCTTTACCGGGACTAGCGCCCACAATGAGCAGTTCTTC
TRBJ2-5,-,TRBV5-1,-,CASSLNVGEGETQYF,TGCGCCAGCAGCTTGAATGTGGGAGAGGGAGAGACCCAGTACTTC
TRBJ2-6,TRBD1,TRBV6-1,-,CASSDGTGTLSGANVLTF,TGTGCCAGCAGTGACGGGACAGGGACTCTTTCTGGGGCCAACGTCCTGACTTTC
TRBJ2-5,TRBD1,TRBV28,-,CASSSPTGGETQYF,TGTGCCAGCAGTTCCCCGACAGGGGGGGAGACCCAGTACTTC
TRBJ1-3,-,TRBV7-2,-,CASSSAGSGNTIYF,TGTGCCAGCAGCTCCGCAGGCTCTGGAAACACCATATATTTT
TRBJ2-5,TRBD2,TRBV11-2,-,CASSLPVLAGGETQYF,TGTGCCAGCAGCCTCCCAGTGTTGGCGGGGGGGGAGACCCAGTACTTC
TRBJ2-3,TRBD2,TRBV28,-,CASSKTSGRRADTQYF,TGTGCCAGCAGCAAGACTAGCGGGAGACGAGCAGATACGCAGTATTTT
TRBJ2-5,-,TRBV10-1,-,CASSESSILRETQYF,TGCGCCAGCAGTGAGTCGTCAATCTTGAGGGAGACCCAGTACTTC
TRBJ1-5,-,TRBV9,-,CASSFGGGRNQPQHF,TGTGCCAGCAGCTTCGGTGGGGGGAGAAATCAGCCCCAGCATTTT
TRBJ2-3,-,TRBV11-2,-,CASSQGGSTTLLDTQYF,TGTGCCAGCAGCCAGGGGGGTTCTACGACCCTCCTAGATACGCAGTATTTT
TRBJ1-5,-,TRBV19,once,CASSRGDQPQHF,TGTGCCAGTAGTAGGGGGGATCAGCCCCAGCATTTT
TRBJ2-2,-,TRBV11-3,-,CASSSSIQTGSGELFF,TGTGCCAGCAGTTCGTCCATCCAGACGGGGAGCGGGGAGCTGTTTTTT
TRBJ2-3,TRBD1,TRBV7-8,-,CASSLEGQITDTQYF,TGTGCCAGCAGCTTAGAGGGACAGATAACAGATACGCAGTATTTT
TRBJ2-7,-,TRBV19,-,CASSPKRGYEQYF,TGTGCCAGTAGCCCTAAGCGAGGGTACGAGCAGTACTTC
TRBJ2-5,-,TRBV30,-,CAWSVRRDSETQYF,TGTGCCTGGAGTGTACGGAGGGATTCAGAGACCCAGTACTTC
TRBJ2-7,TRBD2,TRBV27,-,CASSLSGLGLEQYF,TGTGCCAGCAGTTTGTCCGGACTAGGCCTCGAGCAGTACTTC
TRBJ2-5,TRBD1,TRBV10-3,-,CAAGGIETQYF,TGTGCCGCAGGGGGCATCGAGACCCAGTACTTC
TRBJ2-3,TRBD2,TRBV27,-,CASSRTSGGSRSSTDTQYF,TGTGCCAGCAGTCGGACTAGCGGGGGGTCGAGATCTAGCACAGATACGCAGTATTTT
TRBJ1-2,-,TRBV7-9,-,CASSIDAGDGYTF,TGTGCCAGCAGCATAGACGCCGGGGATGGCTACACCTTC
TRBJ2-4,TRBD1,TRBV30,-,CACGTGPGIQYF,TGTGCCTGCGGGACAGGGCCGGGCATTCAGTACTTC
TRBJ1-1,-,TRBV29-1,-,CSVGGGPTNTEAFF,TGCAGCGTGGGGGGGGGACCGACGAACACTGAAGCTTTCTTT
TRBJ1-1,TRBD1,TRBV18,-,CASSTDRVDTEAFF,TGTGCCAGCTCAACGGACAGGGTGGACACTGAAGCTTTCTTT
TRBJ2-1,TRBD2,TRBV27,-,CASRRLAGSSYNEQFF,TGTGCCAGCCGAAGACTAGCGGGATCGAGCTACAATGAGCAGTTCTTC
TRBJ2-1,-,TRBV25-1,-,CASSEGALGLKFF,TGTGCCAGCAGTGAGGGGGCCTTGGGTCTCAAGTTCTTC
TRBJ1-5,-,TRBV5-1,few,CARRTKPFQTSNQPQHF,TGCGCCAGACGGACTAAGCCCTTCCAAACTAGCAATCAGCCCCAGCATTTT